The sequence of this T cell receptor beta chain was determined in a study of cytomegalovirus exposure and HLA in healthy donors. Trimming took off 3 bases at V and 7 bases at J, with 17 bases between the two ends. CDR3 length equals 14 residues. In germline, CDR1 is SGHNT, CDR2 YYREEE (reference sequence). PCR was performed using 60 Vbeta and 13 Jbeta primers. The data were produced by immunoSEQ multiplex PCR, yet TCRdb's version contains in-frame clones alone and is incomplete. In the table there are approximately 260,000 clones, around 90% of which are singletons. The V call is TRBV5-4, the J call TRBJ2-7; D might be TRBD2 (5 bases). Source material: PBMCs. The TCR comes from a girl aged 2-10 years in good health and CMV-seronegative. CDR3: CASSYGVGPREQYF. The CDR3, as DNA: TGTGCCAGCAGCTACGGGGTAGGGCCGCGAGAGCAGTACTTC.